These 32 T cell receptor beta chains came from one sample sequenced in a study of metastatic and nonmetastatic thyroid tumors. No treatment had been given to any patient before thyroid surgery. MiXCR reprocessed the PCR reads for TCRdb. The sample has 3,700 or so clones; 30% to 40% are singletons. The material sequenced was adjacent normal tissue. All receptors derive from a male donor with papillary thyroid cancer or a benign thyroid nodule (not recorded which). Some clones in this sample may be carry-over from other donors' samples.

The V and J genes are TRBV24-1 and TRBJ2-2; D gene uncertain. The V and J ends lost 6 bases and 2 bases respectively, with 15 bases between them. This CDR3 has 16 residues. Germline-derived CDR1 and CDR2 are KGHDR and SFDVKD. The CDR3 nucleotides read TGTGCCACCAGTAATAACGCCAATATTAACACCGGGGAGCTGTTTTTT. Protein product: CATSNNANINTGELFF.

This clone was picked up a small number of times. J is TRBJ2-3 and V is TRBV19; 9 bases are a match to TRBD1. CDR3 size: 13 residues. Trimming at V came to 5 bases and at J to 5 bases, leaving 2 bases not matched to a gene. Germline V gives CDR1 LNHDA, CDR2 SQIVND (reference sequence). The CDR3 protein is CASSGDREDTQYF. For the CDR3, the DNA is TGTGCCAGTAGTGGGGACAGGGAAGATACGCAGTATTTT.

The chain recombines TRBV6-5 with TRBJ2-1, with 7 bases matching TRBD1. The CDR3 loop spans 16 amino acids. V lost 3 bases and J lost 10; bases outside the gene matches: 15. Germline-derived CDR1 and CDR2 are MNHEY and SVGAGI. In DNA form, the CDR3 reads TGTGCCAGCAGTTATCCCACAGGGGAATCCACAGGAGAGCAGTTCTTC. Amino acids: CASSYPTGESTGEQFF.

The chain has TRBV7-3 and TRBJ2-7; 8 bases are a match to TRBD2. The V and J ends lost 5 bases and 0 bases, in that order; junction bases with no gene match: 3. The CDR3 sequence is 14 residues long. Germline CDR1 reads SGHTA; CDR2 reads FQGTGA. The CDR3 reads CASSLAGLSYEQYF. The CDR3 DNA sequence: TGTGCCAGCAGCCTAGCGGGTCTCTCCTACGAGCAGTACTTC.

The rearrangement links TRBV7-9 to TRBJ2-5; tentative D call: TRBD2 (6 bases). The V end lost 5 bases, the J end lost 4 bases, and 14 bases lay between the germline ends. The CDR3 spans 14 residues. The germline CDR1 and CDR2 sequences are SEHNR and FQNEAQ (reference sequence). CDR3 in amino acids: CASSPPTSRETQYF. The CDR3 region has the DNA TGTGCCAGCAGCCCCCCAACTAGCAGAGAGACCCAGTACTTC.

This clone was observed a few times. The genes are TRBV19 and TRBJ2-1; 8 bases line up with TRBD1. The ends lost 7 bases at V and 5 bases at J; junction bases unmatched: 7. This CDR3 contains 14 residues. Germline CDR1 and CDR2: LNHDA and SQIVND (reference sequence). CDR3 in amino acids: CASTRTGLNNEQFF. As DNA, the CDR3 is TGTGCCAGTACGAGGACAGGGCTCAACAATGAGCAGTTCTTC.

This clone was detected a few times. In nucleotides, the CDR3 is TGTGCCAGCAGTATCTGGACAGGCGCCACTGAAGCTTTCTTT. Protein sequence: CASSIWTGATEAFF. J is TRBJ1-1 and V is TRBV6-1; 7 bases line up with TRBD1. CDR3 length: 14 amino acids. V was pared by 5 bases and J by 4 bases, with 7 bases of the junction left unmatched. The germline V gene encodes CDR1 MNHNS and CDR2 SASEGT.

The chain combines TRBV5-1 with TRBJ2-7; D not certain. Trimming stripped 9 bases from V and 3 bases from J, with 31 bases between. Germline V gene data show CDR1 as SGHRS and CDR2 as YFSETQ. CDR3 length: 18 residues. CDR3 DNA: TGCGCCATCATCTTGACCTCGGCTAGGAGCGTGGGGAACTACGAGCAGTACTTC. It is translated as CAIILTSARSVGNYEQYF.

This clone has more than one count but fewer than ten. The chain combines TRBV24-1 with TRBJ2-7; no reliable D call. Germline V gene data show CDR1 as KGHDR and CDR2 as SFDVKD. V gave up 4 bases and J gave up 0 bases, with 12 bases separating them. This CDR3 spans 15 amino acids. The CDR3 bases are TGTGCCACCAGTGAGAGCAGTCGGAGCTCCTACGAGCAGTACTTC. It translates to CATSESSRSSYEQYF.

The chain has TRBV11-2 and TRBJ1-1; possibly TRBD1 for D (5 bases). Between the trimmed V and J ends, which lost 1 base and 5 bases, there was a span of 11 bases. CDR3 length: 14 residues. Germline lookup yields CDR1 SGHAT and CDR2 FQNNGV. The CDR3 DNA follows: TGTGCCAGCAGCTTAGGGTGGGAGGGGACTGAAGCTTTCTTT. Its translation: CASSLGWEGTEAFF.

The chain joins TRBV5-1 to TRBJ1-6; D unclear. Trimming left V 0 bases short and J 3 bases short, with 4 bases between. The V gene's germline CDR1 is SGHRS and CDR2 YFSETQ. The CDR3 sequence is 14 residues long. CDR3 region: CASSLESYNSPLHF. CDR3 nucleotide sequence: TGCGCCAGCAGCTTGGAGAGCTATAATTCACCCCTCCACTTT.

This clone turned up a few times. The V call is TRBV6-5, the J call TRBJ2-4, with 11 bases matching TRBD1. V shed 2 bases and J 5 bases; nucleotides not matched to a gene: 2. From germline, CDR1 is MNHEY and CDR2 SVGAGI. The CDR3 spans 15 residues. The CDR3 loop is CASSYRTGGQNIQYF. DNA of the CDR3: TGTGCCAGCAGTTACCGGACAGGGGGCCAAAACATTCAGTACTTC.

V and J are TRBV20-1 and TRBJ1-4, with D perhaps TRBD1 (5 bases). CDR1 and CDR2 from the germline V gene are DFQATT and SNEGSKA (reference sequence). V dropped 0 bases and J dropped 10 bases, with 12 bases sitting between them. This CDR3 is 13 amino acids long. In DNA, the CDR3 is TGCAGTGCTAGAGATTCGGGACGGACAAAACTGTTTTTT. It is translated as CSARDSGRTKLFF.

V and J are TRBV2 and TRBJ2-2; 13 bases fit TRBD2. V gave up 6 bases and J gave up 3 bases; unmatched junction bases: 7. Germline values: CDR1 SNHLY, CDR2 FYNNEI. This CDR3 is 17 amino acids long. The CDR3 sequence is CASRLGLAGAHTGELFF. CDR3 DNA sequence: TGTGCCAGCAGACTCGGACTAGCGGGGGCCCACACCGGGGAGCTGTTTTTT.

This clone was seen a few times. The chain couples TRBV12-3 or TRBV12-4 to TRBJ1-3, with D possibly being TRBD1 (6 bases). The CDR3 runs to 12 residues. V lost 5 bases and J lost 7, with 9 bases in between. CDR3 DNA: TGTGCCAGCAGTCCGGACAGTAACACCATATATTTT. Translation gives CASSPDSNTIYF.

This clone was seen a handful of times. A junction boundary mismatches the germline segment, possibly from a read error. The J gene is TRBJ2-1, the V gene TRBV6-1, with a possible D match to TRBD1 (6 bases). Germline V gene lookup returns CDR1 MNHNS and CDR2 SASEGT. The CDR3 covers 16 residues. This CDR3 is CASSERRVVRDNEKFF. CDR3 nucleotide sequence: TGTGCCAGCAGCGAAAGAAGGGTTGTAAGGGACAATGAGAAGTTCTTC.

This rearrangement joins TRBV28 to TRBJ2-1; D is possibly TRBD1 (5 bases). The CDR3 is 13 amino acids. Deletions cut 3 bases from V and 9 bases from J, with 12 bases between. CDR1 is MDHEN, CDR2 SYDVKM, per germline. CDR3 sequence: CASSFQGLLEQFF. The CDR3 DNA follows: TGTGCCAGCAGTTTTCAGGGTCTGCTTGAGCAGTTCTTC.

This chain links TRBV20-1 with TRBJ2-7, with 7 bases identical to TRBD1. The CDR3 covers 14 residues. In germline, CDR1 is DFQATT, CDR2 SNEGSKA (reference sequence). Trimming at V came to 6 bases and at J to 6 bases, leaving 14 bases not matched to a gene. The CDR3, as DNA: TGCAGTGCAAACCGACAGGGCCCCGCACCCGAGCAGTACTTC. It is translated as CSANRQGPAPEQYF.

In nucleotides, the CDR3 is TGTGCCAGCAGCTTAGCCACGGGGACACTCTCCTACGAGCAGTACTTC. It specifies CASSLATGTLSYEQYF. This chain links TRBV7-2 with TRBJ2-7; D might be TRBD1 (6 bases). The germline gives CDR1 SGHTA, CDR2 FQGNSA. The CDR3 is 16 residues long. Between the trimmed V and J ends, which lost 0 bases and 0 bases, there was a span of 12 bases.

In its sample, this clone ranks as large. Other DNA sequences from this sample encode an identical CDR3 as well. The V and J genes are TRBV29-1 and TRBJ1-2; 7 nucleotides match TRBD1. CDR1 is SQVTM, CDR2 ANQGSEA, per germline. The CDR3 spans 13 residues. V shed 0 bases and J 5 bases; nucleotides not matched to a gene: 3. This CDR3 reads CSVEEAGGYGYTF. Here the CDR3 DNA reads TGCAGCGTTGAAGAGGCAGGGGGTTATGGCTACACCTTC. Based on the CDR3 plus reference TRBV29-1 and TRBJ1-2, the full variable domain is SAVISQKPSRDICQRGTSLTIQCQVDSQVTMMFWYRQQPGQSLTLIATANQGSEATYESGFVIDKFPISRPNLTFSTLTVSNMSPEDSSIYLCSVEEAGGYGYTFGSGTRLTVV.

This chain uses TRBV7-8 with TRBJ2-5; TRBD2 matches at 11 bases. Germline loops: CDR1 SGHVS, CDR2 FQNEAQ. Unmatched junction bases numbered 4, after V lost 2 bases and J lost 5 bases. This CDR3 is built from 15 residues. The CDR3 sequence: CASSLSASGRETQYF. In DNA form, the CDR3 reads TGTGCCAGCAGCTTATCAGCTAGCGGGAGGGAGACCCAGTACTTC.

The chain carries TRBV7-9 and TRBJ2-3, with D unclear. CDR1 and CDR2 from the germline V gene are SEHNR and FQNEAQ (reference sequence). The CDR3 spans 11 residues. Deletions cut 3 bases from V and 4 bases from J, with 2 bases between. CDR3 sequence reads: CASSFPDTQYF. The CDR3 nucleotides are TGTGCCAGCAGCTTCCCAGATACGCAGTATTTT.

The chain couples TRBV5-1 to TRBJ2-7; D may be TRBD2 (5 bases). Per germline, CDR1 SGHRS and CDR2 YFSETQ. V lost 4 bases and J lost 0, with 20 bases in between. The CDR3 is 17 residues long. In DNA, the CDR3 is TGCGCCAGCAGCCCACTAGGTGGGCCACAAAGCTCCTACGAGCAGTACTTC. It encodes CASSPLGGPQSSYEQYF. Full variable domain (outside the CDR3, taken from reference TRBV5-1 and TRBJ2-7): KAGVTQTPRYLIKTRGQQVTLSCSPISGHRSVSWYQQTPGQGLQFLFEYFSETQRNKGNFPGRFSGRQFSNSRSEMNVSTLELGDSALYLCASSPLGGPQSSYEQYFGPGTRLTVT.

This chain connects TRBV7-2 to TRBJ2-6; possibly TRBD1 for D (6 bases). The CDR3 has 13 residues. The V gene's germline CDR1 is SGHTA and CDR2 FQGNSA. Trimming stripped 4 bases from V and 8 bases from J, with 9 bases between. Here the CDR3 DNA reads TGTGCCAGCAGCTCTCAGGGGTCCAACGTCCTGACTTTC. This encodes CASSSQGSNVLTF. The full variable domain, in which reference TRBV7-2 and TRBJ2-6 provide the parts outside the CDR3, is GAGVSQSPSNKVTEKGKDVELRCDPISGHTALYWYRQSLGQGLEFLIYFQGNSAPDKSGLPSDRFSAERTGGSVSTLTIQRTQQEDSAVYLCASSSQGSNVLTFGAGSRLTVL.

The rearrangement uses TRBV2 and TRBJ2-7, with TRBD1 as a possible D gene (5 bases). This CDR3 contains 15 residues. V was pared by 0 bases and J by 2 bases, with 11 bases between. Germline assignment: CDR1 SNHLY and CDR2 FYNNEI. The CDR3 DNA is TGTGCCAGCAGTGAAGCGGGTCAGGGAACCTACGAGCAGTACTTC. Encoded protein: CASSEAGQGTYEQYF.

This chain connects TRBV2 to TRBJ2-7; 10 bases match TRBD1. The CDR3 contains 13 residues. J lost 6 bases, V lost 6 bases, and 5 bases had no gene match. Germline CDR1 and CDR2: SNHLY and FYNNEI. This CDR3 reads CASSGTGDGEQYF. The CDR3 bases are TGTGCCAGCAGCGGGACAGGGGATGGCGAGCAGTACTTC.

This clone has more than one count but fewer than ten. This chain connects TRBV28 to TRBJ1-2, with D possibly matching TRBD1 (5 bases). Trimming shortened V by 5 bases and J by 1 base, and 14 bases separated the two germline ends. CDR3 length equals 15 residues. Looked up from germline, CDR1 is MDHEN and CDR2 is SYDVKM. CDR3 DNA: TGTGCCAGCAGTCCCTTTGGGCAGGGTAACTATGGCTACACCTTC. This translates into CASSPFGQGNYGYTF.

This clone was found a few times. The rearrangement links TRBV2 to TRBJ2-7; 8 bases line up with TRBD2. The germline gives CDR1 SNHLY, CDR2 FYNNEI. After removal of 1 base from V and 0 bases from J, the junction contained 2 bases not matched to a gene. The CDR3 has 15 amino acids. DNA of the CDR3: TGTGCCAGCAGTGAAGAACTAGCGGACTCCTACGAGCAGTACTTC. Translating gives CASSEELADSYEQYF.

The table lists this clone with a few counts. The chain carries TRBV12-3 or TRBV12-4 and TRBJ2-1; 9 bases align to TRBD2. With 6 bases clipped from V and 5 bases from J, the junction kept 8 bases outside the gene matches. The CDR3 covers 15 residues. The CDR3 bases are TGTGCCAGCAGCCCTGGGCTAGCGGGAAACAATGAGCAGTTCTTC. Its translation is CASSPGLAGNNEQFF.

This clone came up a few times. The J gene is TRBJ1-6, the V gene TRBV28; 7 bases are a match to TRBD1. Unmatched junction bases numbered 2, after V lost 5 bases and J lost 7 bases. The length of the CDR3 is 13 residues. Germline V CDR1 and CDR2: MDHEN, SYDVKM. For the CDR3, the DNA is TGTGCCAGCAGTCTGACAGGGAATTCACCCCTCCACTTT. Its translation: CASSLTGNSPLHF.

This clone showed up just a few times. This chain connects TRBV27 to TRBJ2-3; 8 positions agree with TRBD1. The CDR3 runs 17 residues. Germline-derived CDR1 and CDR2 are MNHEY and SMNVEV (reference sequence). V trimming: 3 bases; J trimming: 2 bases; junction bases outside the gene matches: 10. This chain's CDR3 is CASSFTRTGKFTDTQYF. Written as DNA, the CDR3 is TGTGCCAGCAGTTTTACCCGGACAGGGAAATTCACAGATACGCAGTATTTT.

This clone was recorded at least ten times. V usage is TRBV6-1 and J usage is TRBJ2-2; D ambiguous. The CDR3 is 13 residues long. CDR1 and CDR2 (germline): MNHNS, SASEGT. Trimming removed 6 bases at V and 2 bases at J, with 7 bases between. CDR3 amino acids: CASSEINTGELFF. CDR3 nucleotide sequence: TGTGCCAGCAGCGAGATAAACACCGGGGAGCTGTTTTTT.